This TCR beta chain was obtained from a study of shared clonotypes between healthy human individuals (dated by TCRdb to 2020 to 2021). Regarding the complete study: The cohort comprised two women and a few men aged 18 to 49 years. Per donor, three plates each were used for CD4 naive and CD4 memory, two for CD8 naive, and one for CD8 memory. The study deeply sequenced blood TCR repertoires of five healthy adults to estimate repertoire size and the extent of clonotype sharing between individuals. To increase sequencing depth and limit assay-specific biases, TCR repertoire library preparation and sequencing were carried out by different laboratories using diverse techniques. Each donor's leukapheresis produced roughly between roughly 0.9 and 8.9 billion PBMCs.

A remark on this clone: Its antigen remains unidentified. There are no base qualities to consult, and no much larger clone falls within one base.

The trim is 2 bases for V and 1 base for J, with a gap of 14 bases between the germline ends. Measured from the cysteine to the phenylalanine, the CDR3 is 16 residues long. Here the CDR3 DNA is all that survives: 48 bases in frame from base 1. CDR1 and CDR2 are drawn from the germline V gene: SGHTA, FQGTGA. Using the deep immunoSEQ assay, TCR CDR3 regions were amplified from genomic DNA by multiplex PCR. For each cell subset, the extracted genomic DNA was distributed evenly across all wells of several immunoSEQ 96-well plates, and each plate served as one replicate. For sorted subsets, about 200 ng genomic DNA, equal to 25,000 to 35,000 T cell genomes, was loaded into each replicate PCR. Purified libraries were measured with a Qubit 3.0 fluorometer, size-checked on a Bioanalyzer 2100, and measured again with the KAPA Library Quantification kit. Every immunoSEQ 96-well plate was sequenced on a separate single-read 150-cycle Illumina NextSeq 550 flow cell. In the source study's methods: Because the immunoSEQ output held only junctional sequences and lacked quality scores, the filtering could not match the filtering applied to full-length reads. To assign V/J genes and CDR3, sequences were annotated using PyIR, a Python wrapper for IgBLAST v1.9, with IMGT germline references. Reads were filtered out if the reads had weak V/J assignments (E-value above 1e-6), no CDR3, stop codons, out-of-frame junctions, or ambiguous translated residues. V3J clonotypes were defined as sequences sharing an identical inferred V gene, J gene, and CDR3 amino acid sequence. Percentage overlap between repertoires was calculated by dividing the number of shared unique clonotypes by the size of the smaller repertoire. RTK rarefaction, the Chao1 estimator, and Recon v2.1 estimates of unobserved clonotypes were used to assess repertoire richness. Generation probabilities were computed with OLGA for all TCRbeta clonotypes obtained by the gDNA method from four donors. Entries here come from immuneACCESS through TCRdb and include only in-frame sequences with V and J called. Some clones fail to appear in such tables; in the studies checked, an unresolved V gene covers under half of the shortfall, and the cause of the remainder is unknown. Clone size and the V and J calls come from that table; the DNA yielded D and trimming. The sample table shows 2,100,000 or so clones, and approximately 96% are seen once. The top ten constitute more than 0.1% of the sample.

General conclusions and limits of the study: Pairwise subsampling led to the expectation that sequencing depth would affect the degree of clonotype sharing among donors. Across a handful of donors, 4.5% to 6.5% of naive CD4, roughly 3.5% of naive CD8, about 2.3% of memory CD4, and approximately 0.4% of memory CD8 clonotypes were shared. Rarefaction of sorted-subset datasets indicated incomplete sequencing despite the large sequencing depth. Because the study included a small number of donors, the genetic and exposure-history diversity represented was limited. Sampling was restricted to blood, and TCR repertoires in tissue are likely to differ from TCR repertoires in blood. Compared with non-shared clonotypes, clonotypes shared by all four sorted-subset donors had higher generation probabilities. Larger estimated clonotype richness was generally found for naive subsets than for memory subsets.

Healthy HIV-negative adults with no recently reported acute infections or vaccinations were included as donors. Every donor was a Caucasian adult residing in Nashville, Tennessee, USA. Magnetic negative selection was used to enrich CD4+ T cells, after which naive cells were positively selected on CD45RA and the negative fraction became the memory subset. Blood was collected by leukapheresis, and PBMCs were isolated by Ficoll-Histopaque density gradient centrifugation and then cryopreserved in liquid nitrogen vapor phase. Analytical flow cytometry was used to check the purity and quantity of every magnetically sorted T cell population. Each sorted fraction had its genomic DNA isolated and then quantified by UV absorbance on a Nanodrop 2000c.

The sequence links TRBV7-3 to TRBJ1-1, with the D gene not clear enough to name. The source material was naive CD4+ T cells sorted from blood. What this sample's cell subset or site label stands for: CD45RA+ positively selected. The receptor was isolated from a man aged 18 to 30 in good health. Read as DNA, the sequence is TGTGCCAGCAGCTTAGTTGGCGTGGCGACGAACACTGAAGCTTTCTTT. Its translation reads: CASSLVGVATNTEAFF.